The rows below give T cell receptor beta chains drawn from one sample of a study of OX40 agonist ivuxolimab in advanced cancers. Clones were read by immunoSEQ multiplex PCR, and TCRdb kept only the in-frame ones, dropping some. The table lists around 17,000 clones, 80% to 90% of them singletons. Sequenced material: CD4+ or CD8+ T cells sorted from blood, taken in a trial of the OX40 agonist ivuxolimab. Every receptor here comes from an adult with an advanced solid tumor such as melanoma, head and neck, liver or kidney cancer. The CDR3 runs from the conserved cysteine through the conserved F or W. The D gene is left open where the match is weak. Clone size is shown for a subset of rows, as once, few, many or a class of expanded clone.

TRBJ2-7,20,TRBV27,once,TRBD1,CASSLFPPGQGYGGFNEQYF,TGTGCCAGCAGTTTATTCCCACCCGGACAGGGATATGGCGGTTTTAACGAGCAGTACTTC
TRBJ2-2,15,TRBV5-4,-,-,CASSLAWANTGELFF,TGTGCCAGCAGCTTGGCTTGGGCGAACACCGGGGAGCTGTTTTTT
TRBJ2-1,12,TRBV5-4,-,-,CASGPRGNEQFF,TGTGCCAGCGGGCCAAGGGGCAATGAGCAGTTCTTC
TRBJ2-5,16,TRBV19,-,TRBD2,CASSARLAGVPETQYF,TGTGCCAGTAGTGCCCGACTAGCGGGAGTACCCGAGACCCAGTACTTC
TRBJ2-3,15,TRBV9,-,TRBD2,CASSSWTSDADTQYF,TGTGCCAGCAGCTCTTGGACTAGCGATGCAGATACGCAGTATTTT
TRBJ2-7,15,TRBV7-6,-,-,CASSLAEGATYEQYF,TGTGCCAGCAGCTTAGCGGAGGGAGCAACCTACGAGCAGTACTTC
TRBJ2-7,17,TRBV4-1,-,TRBD1,CASSQDLRWQGDGEQYF,TGCGCCAGCAGCCAAGATCTTCGGTGGCAGGGGGACGGCGAGCAGTACTTC
TRBJ2-6,15,TRBV6-6,-,-,CASSPSSSGANVLTF,TGTGCCAGCAGTCCCTCGAGCTCTGGGGCCAACGTCCTGACTTTC
TRBJ2-1,16,TRBV7-6,-,TRBD1,CASSLNRDRERSEQFF,TGTGCCAGCAGCTTGAACCGGGACAGGGAGCGGAGTGAGCAGTTCTTC
TRBJ2-7,16,TRBV14,-,TRBD2,CASSQGLAGFAYEQYF,TGTGCCAGCAGCCAAGGACTAGCGGGATTCGCCTACGAGCAGTACTTC
TRBJ2-7,14,TRBV18,-,TRBD1,CASSPAGQGYEQYF,TGTGCCAGCTCACCCGCGGGACAGGGTTATGAGCAGTACTTC
TRBJ2-7,18,TRBV12-2,-,-,CASRLASSPQGASHEQYF,TGTGCAAGTCGCTTAGCTTCGTCTCCTCAGGGGGCGAGTCACGAGCAGTACTTC
TRBJ1-1,13,TRBV7-7,-,-,CASSFSDTTEAFF,TGTGCTAGCAGCTTTTCCGACACCACTGAAGCTTTCTTT
TRBJ2-3,17,TRBV9,once,TRBD2,CASSVTRLAKGTDTQYF,TGTGCCAGCAGCGTAACACGACTAGCTAAGGGCACAGATACGCAGTATTTT
TRBJ1-1,13,TRBV7-9,-,-,CASSSGTPAEAFF,TGTGCCAGCAGCTCAGGGACTCCTGCTGAAGCTTTCTTT
TRBJ2-7,14,TRBV7-3,-,TRBD1,CASSLTGQSYEQYF,TGTGCCAGCAGCTTAACGGGACAGTCATACGAGCAGTACTTC
TRBJ1-1,14,TRBV6-5,-,TRBD1,CASTITGGATEAFF,TGTGCCAGCACCATAACAGGGGGCGCGACTGAAGCTTTCTTT
TRBJ2-1,15,TRBV7-5,once,-,CASSDRLAGGGEQFF,TGTGCCAGCAGCGATCGACTAGCGGGAGGGGGTGAGCAGTTCTTC
TRBJ1-1,17,TRBV2,-,-,CASSEYGLHLQETEAFF,TGTGCCAGCAGTGAATACGGATTACACTTACAGGAGACTGAAGCTTTCTTT
TRBJ1-1,13,TRBV9,-,-,CASSLYLATEAFF,TGTGCCAGCAGCCTTTACCTGGCCACTGAAGCTTTCTTT
TRBJ2-1,15,TRBV2,-,TRBD1,CASREPGQPYNEQFF,TGTGCCAGCCGAGAACCGGGACAGCCTTACAATGAGCAGTTCTTC
TRBJ2-7,13,TRBV27,-,TRBD2,CASSLAGGGEQYF,TGTGCCAGCAGTTTAGCGGGAGGGGGCGAGCAGTACTTC
TRBJ2-1,14,TRBV15,once,TRBD2,CATSSSGRENEQFF,TGTGCCACCAGCAGTAGCGGGAGGGAGAATGAGCAGTTCTTC
TRBJ2-1,16,TRBV27,medium-sized,TRBD2,CASKNSGTSSYNEQFF,TGTGCCAGCAAGAATAGCGGGACAAGCTCCTACAATGAGCAGTTCTTC
TRBJ2-1,13,TRBV15,-,TRBD1,CATSTTGAHEQFF,TGTGCCACCAGCACGACAGGGGCCCATGAGCAGTTCTTC
TRBJ2-1,15,TRBV9,-,-,CASSLQGRTMDEQFF,TGTGCCAGCAGCCTCCAGGGTCGCACTATGGATGAGCAGTTCTTC
TRBJ2-1,15,TRBV11-2,-,TRBD2,CASSLTSGTYNEQFF,TGTGCCAGCAGCCTAACTAGCGGGACCTACAATGAGCAGTTCTTC
TRBJ2-7,14,TRBV7-9,-,TRBD1,CASSGTGVSYEQYF,TGTGCCAGCTCCGGGACAGGGGTTTCCTACGAGCAGTACTTC
TRBJ1-2,13,TRBV28,-,-,CASSWGGDYGYTF,TGTGCCAGCAGTTGGGGGGGCGATTATGGCTACACCTTC
TRBJ1-4,15,TRBV9,-,-,CASSVGEATNEKLFF,TGTGCCAGCAGCGTTGGGGAGGCAACTAATGAAAAACTGTTTTTT
TRBJ2-7,13,TRBV7-8,-,-,CASSPGWGSEQYF,TGTGCCAGCAGTCCAGGGTGGGGGTCTGAGCAGTACTTC
TRBJ1-1,14,TRBV7-4,-,-,CASSPLAPNTEAFF,TGTGCCAGCAGCCCCTTGGCCCCGAACACTGAAGCTTTCTTT
TRBJ1-5,13,TRBV6-5,-,-,CASNYGGDQPQHF,TGTGCCAGCAATTATGGGGGAGATCAGCCCCAGCATTTT
TRBJ1-3,17,TRBV5-8,-,-,CASSRQGFILLGNTIYF,TGTGCCAGCAGCCGTCAAGGGTTTATTCTTCTAGGAAACACCATATATTTT
TRBJ2-1,16,TRBV2,-,TRBD2,CASSLLAVAPYNEQFF,TGTGCCAGCAGTTTACTAGCGGTGGCCCCCTACAATGAGCAGTTCTTC
TRBJ1-5,15,TRBV7-9,-,TRBD1,CASSLSGQINQPQHF,TGTGCCAGCAGCTTATCGGGACAGATAAATCAGCCCCAGCATTTT
TRBJ1-5,15,TRBV9,once,-,CASSVGGTPNQPQHF,TGTGCCAGCAGCGTAGGTGGGACCCCCAATCAGCCCCAGCATTTT
TRBJ1-5,15,TRBV28,-,-,CASSPGRFSNQPQHF,TGTGCCAGCAGCCCGGGCCGATTTAGCAATCAGCCCCAGCATTTT
TRBJ1-5,15,TRBV4-2,-,TRBD1,CASSSGQGFNQPQHF,TGTGCCAGCAGCTCAGGACAGGGGTTCAATCAGCCCCAGCATTTT
TRBJ1-2,14,TRBV5-1,-,-,CASSFDRINYGYTF,TGCGCCAGCAGTTTTGACAGGATTAACTATGGCTACACCTTC
TRBJ2-7,15,TRBV7-9,-,TRBD2,CASSPEGTSGYEQYF,TGTGCCAGCAGCCCAGAGGGGACTAGCGGGTACGAGCAGTACTTC
TRBJ1-4,14,TRBV23-1,-,-,CASSQSGTYEKLFF,TGCGCCAGCAGTCAATCAGGGACCTATGAAAAACTGTTTTTT